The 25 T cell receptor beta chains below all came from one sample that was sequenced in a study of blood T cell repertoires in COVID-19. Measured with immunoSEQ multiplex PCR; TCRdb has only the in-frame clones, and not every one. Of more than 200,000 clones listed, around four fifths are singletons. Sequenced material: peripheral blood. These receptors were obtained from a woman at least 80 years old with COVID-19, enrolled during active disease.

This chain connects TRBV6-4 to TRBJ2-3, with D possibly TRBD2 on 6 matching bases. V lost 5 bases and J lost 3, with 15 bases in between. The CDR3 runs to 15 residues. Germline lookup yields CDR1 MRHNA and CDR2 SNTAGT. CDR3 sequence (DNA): TGTGCCAGCAGTCTAGGGCGGGGTTGGACAGATACGCAGTATTTT. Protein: CASSLGRGWTDTQYF.

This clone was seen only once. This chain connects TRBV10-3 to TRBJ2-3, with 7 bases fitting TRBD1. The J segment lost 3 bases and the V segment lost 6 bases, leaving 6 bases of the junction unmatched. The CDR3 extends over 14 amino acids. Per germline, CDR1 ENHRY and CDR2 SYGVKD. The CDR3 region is CAIRAGTATDTQYF. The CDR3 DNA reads TGTGCCATCAGGGCCGGGACAGCAACAGATACGCAGTATTTT.

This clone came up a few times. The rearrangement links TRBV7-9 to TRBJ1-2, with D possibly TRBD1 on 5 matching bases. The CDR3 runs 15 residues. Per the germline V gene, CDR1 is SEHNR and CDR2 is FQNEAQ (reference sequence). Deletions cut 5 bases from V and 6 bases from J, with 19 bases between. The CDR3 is CASSPSRGRADGYTF. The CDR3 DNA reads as TGTGCCAGCAGCCCTTCGAGAGGCAGGGCGGATGGCTACACCTTC.

CDR3 sequence (DNA): TGTGCCAGCAAGTTGCGCTCTAGCACAGATACGCAGTATTTT. This encodes CASKLRSSTDTQYF. The genes are TRBV2 and TRBJ2-3; no firm D call. Germline V lookup: CDR1 SNHLY, CDR2 FYNNEI. The CDR3 is 14 residues long. Trimming stripped 7 bases from V and 0 bases from J, with 11 bases between.

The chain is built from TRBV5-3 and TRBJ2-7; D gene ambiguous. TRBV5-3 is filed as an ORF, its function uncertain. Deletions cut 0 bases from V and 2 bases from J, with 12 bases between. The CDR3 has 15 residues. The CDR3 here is CARSLGSQTPYEQYF. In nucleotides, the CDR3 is TGTGCCAGAAGCTTGGGCAGCCAGACTCCCTACGAGCAGTACTTC.

The CDR3 DNA is TGTGCCAGCAGCCAAGGTGGCCTGCAGGGGGGAGATACGCAGTATTTT. Amino acid sequence: CASSQGGLQGGDTQYF. The V and J genes are TRBV4-2 and TRBJ2-3; tentatively, D is TRBD1 (7 bases). CDR1 and CDR2 (germline): LGHNA, YNFKEQ. The V and J ends lost 1 base and 5 bases respectively, with 16 bases between them. There are 16 residues in the CDR3.

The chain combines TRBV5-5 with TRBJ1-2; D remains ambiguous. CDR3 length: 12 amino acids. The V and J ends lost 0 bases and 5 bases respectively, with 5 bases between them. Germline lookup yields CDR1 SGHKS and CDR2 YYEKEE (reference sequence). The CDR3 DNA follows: TGTGCCAGCAGCTTGGACATGTATGGCTACACCTTC. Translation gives CASSLDMYGYTF.

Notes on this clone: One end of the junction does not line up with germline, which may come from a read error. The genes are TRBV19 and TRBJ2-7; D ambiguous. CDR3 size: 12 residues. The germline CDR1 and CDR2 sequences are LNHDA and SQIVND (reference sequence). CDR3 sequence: CASSIGNYKQYF. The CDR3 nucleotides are TGTGCCAGTAGTATAGGTAACTACAAGCAGTACTTC.

The CDR3 region has the DNA TGCAGCGCTCCCACGACATTGAACACTGAAGCTTTCTTT. This sequence encodes CSAPTTLNTEAFF. The chain couples TRBV29-1 to TRBJ1-1; D unclear. Trimming took off 7 bases at V and 0 bases at J, with 12 bases between the two ends. This CDR3 is built from 13 residues. Germline assignment: CDR1 SQVTM and CDR2 ANQGSEA.

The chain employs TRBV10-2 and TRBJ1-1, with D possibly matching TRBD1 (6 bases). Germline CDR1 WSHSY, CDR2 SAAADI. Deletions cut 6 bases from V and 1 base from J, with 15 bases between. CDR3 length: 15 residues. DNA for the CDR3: TGCGCCAGCAGCCCGGGGGGGACACCGAACACTGAAGCTTTCTTT. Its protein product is CASSPGGTPNTEAFF.

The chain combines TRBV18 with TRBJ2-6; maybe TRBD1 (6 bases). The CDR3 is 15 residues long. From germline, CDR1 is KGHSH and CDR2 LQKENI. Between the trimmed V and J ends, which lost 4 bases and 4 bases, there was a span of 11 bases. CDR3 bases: TGTGCCAGCTCACATAGGACAGTAGGGGCCAACGTCCTGACTTTC. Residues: CASSHRTVGANVLTF.

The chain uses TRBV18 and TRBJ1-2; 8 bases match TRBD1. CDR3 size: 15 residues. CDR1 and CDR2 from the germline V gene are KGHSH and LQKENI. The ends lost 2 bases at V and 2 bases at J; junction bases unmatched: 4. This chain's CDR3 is CASSPGQGENYGYTF. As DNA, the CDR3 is TGTGCCAGCTCACCAGGACAGGGCGAAAACTATGGCTACACCTTC.

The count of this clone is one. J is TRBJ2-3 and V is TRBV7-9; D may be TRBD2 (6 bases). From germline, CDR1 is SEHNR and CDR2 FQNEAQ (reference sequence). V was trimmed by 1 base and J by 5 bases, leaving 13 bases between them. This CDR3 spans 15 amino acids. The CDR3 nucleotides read TGTGCCAGCAGCTTAGTTGAACCGCGGGGAGATACGCAGTATTTT. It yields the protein CASSLVEPRGDTQYF. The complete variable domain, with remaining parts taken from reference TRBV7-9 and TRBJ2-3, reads DTGVSQNPRHKITKRGQNVTFRCDPISEHNRLYWYRQTLGQGPEFLTYFQNEAQLEKSRLLSDRFSAERPKGSFSTLEIQRTEQGDSAMYLCASSLVEPRGDTQYFGPGTRLTVL.

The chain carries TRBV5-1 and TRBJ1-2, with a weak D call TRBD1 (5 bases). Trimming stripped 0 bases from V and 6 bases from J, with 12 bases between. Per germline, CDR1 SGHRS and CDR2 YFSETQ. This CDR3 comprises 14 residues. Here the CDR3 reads CASSLEWGANGYTF. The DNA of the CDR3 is TGCGCCAGCAGCTTGGAATGGGGCGCAAATGGCTACACCTTC. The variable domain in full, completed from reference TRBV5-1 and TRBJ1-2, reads KAGVTQTPRYLIKTRGQQVTLSCSPISGHRSVSWYQQTPGQGLQFLFEYFSETQRNKGNFPGRFSGRQFSNSRSEMNVSTLELGDSALYLCASSLEWGANGYTFGSGTRLTVV.

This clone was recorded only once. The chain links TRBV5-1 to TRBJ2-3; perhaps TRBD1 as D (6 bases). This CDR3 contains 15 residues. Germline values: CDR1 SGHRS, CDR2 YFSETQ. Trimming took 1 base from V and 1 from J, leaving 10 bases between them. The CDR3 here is CASSLTGMGTDTQYF. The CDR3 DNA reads TGCGCCAGCAGCTTGACAGGGATGGGCACAGATACGCAGTATTTT.

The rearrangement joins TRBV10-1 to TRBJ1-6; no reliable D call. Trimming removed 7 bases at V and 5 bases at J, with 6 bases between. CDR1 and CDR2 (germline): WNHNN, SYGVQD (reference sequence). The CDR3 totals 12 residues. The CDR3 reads CASITNNSPLHF. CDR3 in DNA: TGCGCCAGCATTACTAATAATTCACCCCTCCACTTT.

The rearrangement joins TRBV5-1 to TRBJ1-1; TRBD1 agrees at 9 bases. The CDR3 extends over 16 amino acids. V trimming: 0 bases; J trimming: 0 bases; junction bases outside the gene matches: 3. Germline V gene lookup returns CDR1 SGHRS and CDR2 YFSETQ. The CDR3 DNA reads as TGCGCCAGCAGCTTGGGGACAGGGGCTATGAACACTGAAGCTTTCTTT. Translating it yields CASSLGTGAMNTEAFF.

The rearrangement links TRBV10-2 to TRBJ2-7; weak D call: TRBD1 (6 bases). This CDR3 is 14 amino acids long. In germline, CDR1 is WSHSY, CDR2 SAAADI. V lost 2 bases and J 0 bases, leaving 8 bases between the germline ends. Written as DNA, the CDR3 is TGCGCCAGCAGTGAGAGGACAGCCTCCTACGAGCAGTACTTC. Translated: CASSERTASYEQYF.

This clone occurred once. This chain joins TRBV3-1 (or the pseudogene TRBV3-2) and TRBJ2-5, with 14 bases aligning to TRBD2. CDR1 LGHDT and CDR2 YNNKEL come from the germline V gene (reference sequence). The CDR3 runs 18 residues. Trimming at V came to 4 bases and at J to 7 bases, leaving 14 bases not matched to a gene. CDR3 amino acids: CASSPSQTSGGARVTQYF. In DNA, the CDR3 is TGTGCCAGCAGCCCCTCCCAGACTAGCGGGGGGGCCCGTGTGACCCAGTACTTC.

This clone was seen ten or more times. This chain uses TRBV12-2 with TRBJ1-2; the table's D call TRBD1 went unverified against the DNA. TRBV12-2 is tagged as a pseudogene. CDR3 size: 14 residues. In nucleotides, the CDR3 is TGTGCAAGTCGCCCGGGACAGGCGAACTATGGCTACACCTTC. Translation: CASRPGQANYGYTF.

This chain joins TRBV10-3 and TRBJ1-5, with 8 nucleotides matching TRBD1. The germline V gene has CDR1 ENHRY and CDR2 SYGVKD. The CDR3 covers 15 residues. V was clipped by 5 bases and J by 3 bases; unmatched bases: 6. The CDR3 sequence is CAISSDRDLNQPQHF. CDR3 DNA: TGTGCCATCAGTTCGGACAGGGACCTCAATCAGCCCCAGCATTTT.

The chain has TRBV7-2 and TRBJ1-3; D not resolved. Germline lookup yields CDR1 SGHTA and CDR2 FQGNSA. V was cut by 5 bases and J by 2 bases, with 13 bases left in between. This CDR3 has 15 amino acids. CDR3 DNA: TGTGCCAGCAGCCTCCTCAGCGTGGCTGGAAACACCATATATTTT. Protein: CASSLLSVAGNTIYF.

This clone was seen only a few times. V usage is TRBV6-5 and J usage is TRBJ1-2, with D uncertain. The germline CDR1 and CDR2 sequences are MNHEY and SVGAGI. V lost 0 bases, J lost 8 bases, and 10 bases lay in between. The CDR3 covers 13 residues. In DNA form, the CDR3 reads TGTGCCAGCAGTTACTCGGGAGGGTTAGGCTACACCTTC. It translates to CASSYSGGLGYTF.

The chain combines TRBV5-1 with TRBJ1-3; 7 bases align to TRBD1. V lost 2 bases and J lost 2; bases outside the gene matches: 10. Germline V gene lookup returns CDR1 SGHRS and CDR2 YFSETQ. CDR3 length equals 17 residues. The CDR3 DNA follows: TGCGCCAGCAGCTTAGGACAGGATTTTGGTCCTGGAAACACCATATATTTT. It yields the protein CASSLGQDFGPGNTIYF. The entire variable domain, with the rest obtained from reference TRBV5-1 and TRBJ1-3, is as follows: KAGVTQTPRYLIKTRGQQVTLSCSPISGHRSVSWYQQTPGQGLQFLFEYFSETQRNKGNFPGRFSGRQFSNSRSEMNVSTLELGDSALYLCASSLGQDFGPGNTIYFGEGSWLTVV.

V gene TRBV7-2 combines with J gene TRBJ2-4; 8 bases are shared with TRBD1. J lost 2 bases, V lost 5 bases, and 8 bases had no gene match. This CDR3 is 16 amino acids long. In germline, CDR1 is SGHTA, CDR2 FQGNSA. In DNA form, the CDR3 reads TGTGCCAGCAGCCTTGCAGGGGGCGCGACCAAAAACATTCAGTACTTC. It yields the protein CASSLAGGATKNIQYF.